This entry lists 24 T cell receptor beta chains sequenced from one sample in a study of cytomegalovirus exposure and HLA in healthy donors. TCRdb's copy holds only in-frame clones and misses some; the assay was immunoSEQ multiplex PCR. The sample yields about 140,000 clones, 90% to 95% seen once. The material sequenced was PBMCs. The origin of the receptors is a man aged 18 to 29 in good health and CMV-seronegative.

The chain carries TRBV5-1 and TRBJ2-7; 7 bases agree with TRBD1. Trimming removed 0 bases from V and 0 bases from J; junction bases left unmatched: 6. The germline CDR1 and CDR2 sequences are SGHRS and YFSETQ. CDR3 length equals 16 residues. The CDR3 DNA reads as TGCGCCAGCAGCTTGGTGAGGGACAGCTTCTCCTACGAGCAGTACTTC. Translating gives CASSLVRDSFSYEQYF.

The V and J genes are TRBV6-1 and TRBJ2-7; 10 bases line up with TRBD2. V was pared by 7 bases and J by 5 bases, with 11 bases of the junction left unmatched. CDR3 length equals 15 residues. Germline CDR1 MNHNS, CDR2 SASEGT. This CDR3 reads CASKRGASGSHEQYV. CDR3 sequence (DNA): TGTGCCAGCAAAAGGGGGGCTAGCGGGAGTCACGAGCAGTACGTC.

This clone was counted only a few times. J is TRBJ1-3 and V is TRBV5-1; a possible D gene is TRBD1 (6 bases). V shed 1 base and J shed 1 base, with 6 bases lying between them. CDR3 length equals 14 residues. The germline gives CDR1 SGHRS, CDR2 YFSETQ. The CDR3 coding sequence is TGCGCCAGCAGCTTGACAGGGTCTGGAAACACCATATATTTT. This sequence encodes CASSLTGSGNTIYF.

V usage is TRBV4-3 and J usage is TRBJ2-3; 11 nucleotides agree with TRBD2. The CDR3 covers 20 residues. Germline V gene data show CDR1 as LGHNA and CDR2 as YSLEER. Trimming removed 3 bases from V and 2 bases from J; junction bases left unmatched: 16. This CDR3 is CASSHGGTSGFRLHTDTQYF. Written as DNA, the CDR3 is TGCGCCAGCAGCCACGGCGGGACTAGCGGATTTCGGCTGCACACAGATACGCAGTATTTT.

The chain links TRBV10-3 to TRBJ2-7; 12 positions match TRBD1. Germline V gives CDR1 ENHRY, CDR2 SYGVKD. The CDR3 loop spans 15 amino acids. Losses at the gene ends were 4 bases for V and 3 bases for J; bases not matched to a gene: 4. The CDR3 sequence: CAISGGQGANYEQYV. The CDR3 coding sequence is TGTGCCATCAGTGGGGGACAGGGGGCAAACTACGAGCAGTACGTC.

A few counts support this clone. The genes are TRBV10-3 and TRBJ1-5; D is perhaps TRBD1 (5 bases). Germline CDR1 is ENHRY and CDR2 is SYGVKD. Trimming shortened V by 0 bases and J by 7 bases, and 10 bases separated the two germline ends. CDR3 length: 14 residues. The CDR3 DNA follows: TGTGCCATCAGTGAGTCGGGGGGTAGGCAGCCCCAGCATTTT. Its protein product is CAISESGGRQPQHF.

The gene calls are TRBV5-4 and TRBJ1-6, with D possibly TRBD1 on 5 matching bases. The germline CDR1 and CDR2 sequences are SGHNT and YYREEE (reference sequence). The CDR3 is 13 amino acids. Between the trimmed V and J ends, which lost 3 bases and 8 bases, there was a span of 9 bases. The CDR3 loop reads CASSWKTDSPLHF. Written as DNA, the CDR3 is TGTGCCAGCAGCTGGAAGACAGATTCACCCCTCCACTTT.

The rearrangement links TRBV19 to TRBJ1-4, with TRBD1 identical over 7 bases. There are 14 residues in the CDR3. Looked up from germline, CDR1 is LNHDA and CDR2 is SQIVND (reference sequence). The J segment lost 2 bases and the V segment lost 3 bases, leaving 0 bases of the junction unmatched. This CDR3 reads CASSMTGTNEKLFF. In nucleotides, the CDR3 is TGTGCCAGTAGTATGACAGGGACTAATGAAAAACTGTTTTTT.

This clone appeared once. J is TRBJ1-1 and V is TRBV5-1; TRBD1 might be the D (5 bases). In germline, CDR1 is SGHRS, CDR2 YFSETQ. V dropped 7 bases and J dropped 0 bases, with 13 bases sitting between them. CDR3 length: 14 residues. CDR3 sequence (DNA): TGCGCCAGCTCCACCGGGGGAGTGAACACTGAAGCTTTCTTT. Amino acid sequence: CASSTGGVNTEAFF.

The gene calls are TRBV10-3 and TRBJ2-5; the D gene is possibly TRBD1 (6 bases). The germline V gene encodes CDR1 ENHRY and CDR2 SYGVKD. The germline V and J ends were trimmed by 7 bases and 5 bases, with 23 bases remaining between them. The CDR3 loop spans 16 amino acids. The CDR3 is CAIKDRVDRLGETQYF. Here the CDR3 DNA reads TGTGCCATCAAGGATAGAGTGGACAGACTGGGGGAGACCCAGTACTTC.

V is TRBV15 and J is TRBJ2-7; D is unresolved. In germline, CDR1 is LNHNV, CDR2 YYDKDF (reference sequence). V was shortened by 0 bases and J by 3 bases, with 9 bases between the two germline ends. The CDR3 is 14 residues long. The CDR3 DNA follows: TGTGCCACCAGCAGAGATCAGGTGCACTACGAGCAGTACTTC. Protein: CATSRDQVHYEQYF.

In this sample, this clone turned up once. This chain links TRBV20-1 with TRBJ2-5; D gene uncertain. The CDR3 loop spans 11 amino acids. The germline CDR1 and CDR2 sequences are DFQATT and SNEGSKA (reference sequence). Trimming left V 6 bases short and J 5 bases short, with 10 bases between. The CDR3 reads CSAVAGETQYF. DNA for the CDR3: TGCAGTGCGGTAGCCGGGGAGACCCAGTACTTC.

The chain links TRBV19 to TRBJ2-1; 7 bases match TRBD2. Germline CDR1 is LNHDA and CDR2 is SQIVND (reference sequence). The CDR3 runs to 16 residues. Trimming cost V 5 bases and J 1 base; bases outside gene matches: 8. CDR3 coding DNA: TGTGCCAGTAGTCTCACTAGCGTTGGTTCCTACAATGAGCAGTTCTTC. This sequence encodes CASSLTSVGSYNEQFF.

The chain couples TRBV23-1 to TRBJ2-4; D possibly corresponds to TRBD1 (6 bases). TRBV23-1 falls under the ORF class, with uncertain function. The V end was cut by 2 bases, the J end by 5 bases, with 22 bases between. The CDR3 is made up of 18 amino acids. CDR3 sequence (DNA): TGCGCCAGCAGTCAAAACCAAGAGGGGGTTTGGTTGGAAAACATTCAGTACTTC. Amino acid sequence: CASSQNQEGVWLENIQYF.

This chain links TRBV30 with TRBJ1-6; D possibly corresponds to TRBD1 (5 bases). CDR3 length: 13 amino acids. V shed 5 bases and J shed 6 bases, with 11 bases lying between them. Germline CDR1 and CDR2: GTSNPN and SVGIG (reference sequence). CDR3: CAWADSRNSPLHF. The CDR3, as DNA: TGTGCCTGGGCAGACAGCCGTAATTCACCCCTCCACTTT.

This chain uses TRBV9 with TRBJ1-1; D is possibly TRBD1 (5 bases). This CDR3 region has 11 residues. Trimming removed 7 bases from V and 5 bases from J, with 9 bases in between. CDR1 is SGDLS, CDR2 YYNGEE, per germline. CDR3 DNA sequence: TGTGCCAGCGGGCAGGGAACTGAAGCTTTCTTT. Protein product: CASGQGTEAFF.

The rearrangement joins TRBV10-3 to TRBJ2-5, with 7 bases lining up with TRBD2. Germline V gene sequence: CDR1 ENHRY, CDR2 SYGVKD. J was trimmed by 2 bases and V by 0 bases; bases with no gene match: 6. The CDR3 extends over 16 amino acids. In DNA, the CDR3 is TGTGCCATCAGTGAGTCAGGGACTAAAGGGCAAGAGACCCAGTACTTC. Translated: CAISESGTKGQETQYF.

The chain joins TRBV4-1 to TRBJ1-3, with D uncertain. The germline CDR1 and CDR2 sequences are MGHRA and YSYEKL. The CDR3 runs 17 residues. The ends were cut back, 2 bases at V and 0 bases at J, with 14 bases in the middle. The CDR3 region has the DNA TGCGCCAGCAGCCAAAGGGCTGGACTTAACTCTGGAAACACCATATATTTT. Its protein product is CASSQRAGLNSGNTIYF.

The gene calls are TRBV6-6 and TRBJ2-7; tentative D call: TRBD2 (6 bases). Looked up from germline, CDR1 is MNHNY and CDR2 is SVGAGI (reference sequence). The CDR3 is made up of 13 amino acids. V lost 5 bases and J lost 7, with 15 bases in between. The CDR3 spells CASSIAVGEEQYV. DNA of the CDR3: TGTGCCAGCAGTATAGCGGTGGGGGAAGAGCAGTACGTC.

This sequence joins TRBV10-3 and TRBJ1-4; 9 bases are a match to TRBD1. Unmatched junction bases numbered 2, after V lost 0 bases and J lost 0 bases. This CDR3 is 17 amino acids long. From germline, CDR1 is ENHRY and CDR2 SYGVKD. In nucleotides, the CDR3 is TGTGCCATCAGTGAGTCCAGGACAGGGGCAACTAATGAAAAACTGTTTTTT. Protein product: CAISESRTGATNEKLFF.

The chain joins TRBV5-1 to TRBJ2-6; 7 positions agree with TRBD1. V dropped 4 bases and J dropped 8; count of bases not matched to a gene: 6. The CDR3 sequence is 14 residues long. Germline values: CDR1 SGHRS, CDR2 YFSETQ. The CDR3 spells CASSDGQVPNVLTF. CDR3 nucleotide sequence: TGCGCCAGCAGCGACGGACAGGTTCCCAACGTCCTGACTTTC.

The chain joins TRBV19 to TRBJ2-6; 10 bases are shared with TRBD1. The CDR3 consists of 17 residues. The trim removed 5 bases at V and 4 bases at J, leaving 8 bases unmatched. Germline V gene lookup returns CDR1 LNHDA and CDR2 SQIVND (reference sequence). DNA of the CDR3: TGTGCCAGTAGTCGTCCCGGGACAGGGGCCGGGGCCAACGTCCTGACTTTC. Translated, it gives CASSRPGTGAGANVLTF. Full variable domain (remainder filled in from reference TRBV19 and TRBJ2-6): DGGITQSPKYLFRKEGQNVTLSCEQNLNHDAMYWYRQDPGQGLRLIYYSQIVNDFQKGDIAEGYSVSREKKESFPLTVTSAQKNPTAFYLCASSRPGTGAGANVLTFGAGSRLTVL.

The chain has TRBV29-1 and TRBJ2-2, with no clear D. Trimming stripped 0 bases from V and 1 base from J, with 9 bases between. Germline CDR1 reads SQVTM; CDR2 reads ANQGSEA. This CDR3 region has 15 residues. As DNA, the CDR3 is TGCAGCGTTGAAGACACACTAAAGAACACCGGGGAGCTGTTTTTT. As protein: CSVEDTLKNTGELFF.

The J gene is TRBJ2-2, the V gene TRBV5-1; TRBD1 is a possible D gene (5 bases). From germline, CDR1 is SGHRS and CDR2 YFSETQ. V shed 4 bases and J shed 5 bases, with 15 bases lying between them. This CDR3 is 15 amino acids long. The CDR3 sequence is CASSESGKRTGELFF. In nucleotides, the CDR3 is TGCGCCAGCAGCGAGTCAGGGAAAAGGACCGGGGAGCTGTTTTTT.